This T cell receptor (beta chain) was retrieved from a study of blood T cell repertoires in COVID-19. As for the study in general: Acute and convalescent COVID-19 samples came from the United States, Italy and Spain. PBMCs, B-cell-depleted T cells, or T cells were the source of the cDNA or gDNA that made up the material.

Under the authors' procedure: Amplified reference gene primers provided the basis for estimating nucleated cell counts. Produced via immunoSEQ multiplex PCR; TCRdb's table is partial and in-frame only. V, J and clone size were drawn from that table, and D and trimming were deduced from the DNA. The sample consists of roughly 300,000 clones, nearly 90% of them appearing once. Enrolled during active infection, Seattle patients were then followed longitudinally. Trimming stripped 4 bases from V and 1 base from J, with 13 bases between. CDR1 is MNHEY, CDR2 SVGAGI, per germline. The CDR3 is 15 amino acids.

This clonotype originated in a woman aged 25 to 39 with COVID-19, enrolled during active disease. Sequencing was done on a sample of peripheral blood. The J gene is TRBJ1-1, the V gene TRBV6-5; the D gene is possibly TRBD1 (6 bases). The CDR3 DNA reads TGTGCCAGCAGTTCCCCGGGGACAAAGAACACTGAAGCTTTCTTT. Its protein product is CASSSPGTKNTEAFF.